This T cell receptor beta chain was sequenced in a study of blood T cell repertoires in COVID-19. As for the study in general: There were acute and convalescent COVID-19 samples, and they came from the United States, Italy and Spain.

This CDR3 contains 16 residues. After removal of 6 bases from V and 2 bases from J, the junction contained 8 bases not matched to a gene. Germline CDR1 is SGHTA and CDR2 is FQGNSA. Assay: immunoSEQ multiplex PCR; the TCRdb copy retains only in-frame clones and omits some. Of hundreds of thousands of clones in the sample, 88% were seen once. Participants were aged roughly 18 to 90 years, lived in about two dozen US areas, and enrolled virtually. Participants' own reports of clinical history determined their cohort assignment. The sample was PBMCs or T cells enriched from blood (not recorded which). The receptor comes from a woman between 45 and 65 years old who had recovered from COVID-19. The chain uses TRBV7-2 and TRBJ1-2, with 11 positions matching TRBD1. The CDR3 sequence is CASRVTGTGGNYGYTF. The CDR3 coding sequence is TGTGCCAGCAGAGTAACCGGGACAGGGGGAAACTATGGCTACACCTTC.